The clone carrying this T cell receptor (beta chain) is a singleton in its sample. These data are taken from a study of T cell responses to AZD1222 COVID-19 vaccine. This table comes from immunoSEQ multiplex PCR, and its TCRdb copy is limited to in-frame clones, with some not included. The repertoire holds roughly 48,000 clones, with 89% as singletons. This receptor was identified in an adult who received the AZD1222 COVID-19 vaccine. This sample comprised peripheral blood, obtained 28 days after the second AZD1222 dose.

In nucleotides, the CDR3 is TGCGCCAGCAGCTCGGCGGAGACCCAGTACTTC. Translating gives CASSSAETQYF. The rearrangement joins TRBV5-1 to TRBJ2-5; D gene uncertain. Germline V gene data show CDR1 as SGHRS and CDR2 as YFSETQ. This CDR3 comprises 11 residues. V was trimmed by 3 bases and J by 5 bases, leaving 5 bases between them.